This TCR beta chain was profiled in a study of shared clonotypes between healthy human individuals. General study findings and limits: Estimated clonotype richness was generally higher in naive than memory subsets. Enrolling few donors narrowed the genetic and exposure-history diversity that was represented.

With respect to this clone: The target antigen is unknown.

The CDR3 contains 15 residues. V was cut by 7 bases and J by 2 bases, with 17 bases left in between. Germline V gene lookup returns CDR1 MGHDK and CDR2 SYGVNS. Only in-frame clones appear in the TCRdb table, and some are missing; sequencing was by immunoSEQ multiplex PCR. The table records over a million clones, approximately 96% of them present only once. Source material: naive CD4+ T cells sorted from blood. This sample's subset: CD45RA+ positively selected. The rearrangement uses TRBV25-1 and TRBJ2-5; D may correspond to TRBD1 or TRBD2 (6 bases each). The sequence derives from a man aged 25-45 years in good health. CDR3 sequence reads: CASTRGGAGQETQYF. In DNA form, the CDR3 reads TGTGCCAGCACCAGGGGCGGGGCGGGGCAAGAGACCCAGTACTTC. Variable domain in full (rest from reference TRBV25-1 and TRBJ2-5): EADIYQTPRYLVIGTGKKITLECSQTMGHDKMYWYQQDPGMELHLIHYSYGVNSTEKGDLSSESTVSRIRTEHFPLTLESARPSHTSQYLCASTRGGAGQETQYFGPGTRLLVL.